This T cell receptor beta chain was sequenced during a study of response to subunit inactivated influenza vaccine. The CDR3 has 13 residues. V lost 6 bases and J 5 bases, leaving 14 bases between the germline ends. CDR1 is DFQATT and CDR2 is SNEGSKA in the germline V gene (reference sequence). MiXCR was run by TCRdb on the RT-PCR reads, yielding one entry per CDR3 protein. The sample lists about 620,000 distinct CDR3 sequences, about 11% seen once, with 9.5% to 11% in the top ten. The same data also contributed to another study, on T cells expressing NK-cell markers. That source reports: Scientists made TCR beta cDNA using 5'RACE template switching with UMIs. According to the study, TCR beta repertoires originated from sorted CD3+CD56+NKG2C+, CD3+CD56+NKG2C- and CD3+CD56-NKG2C+ T cells. Serological testing identified most of the eight sequenced donors as HCMV-seropositive and one as seronegative.

Sample: PBMCs from blood, taken on the day of vaccination. The TCR sequence derives from a middle-aged man who received an inactivated influenza vaccine. V and J are TRBV20-1 and TRBJ2-1; D is uncertain. This CDR3 is CSATDLSNNEQFF. CDR3 sequence (DNA): TGCAGTGCCACCGATCTCAGTAACAATGAGCAGTTCTTC.